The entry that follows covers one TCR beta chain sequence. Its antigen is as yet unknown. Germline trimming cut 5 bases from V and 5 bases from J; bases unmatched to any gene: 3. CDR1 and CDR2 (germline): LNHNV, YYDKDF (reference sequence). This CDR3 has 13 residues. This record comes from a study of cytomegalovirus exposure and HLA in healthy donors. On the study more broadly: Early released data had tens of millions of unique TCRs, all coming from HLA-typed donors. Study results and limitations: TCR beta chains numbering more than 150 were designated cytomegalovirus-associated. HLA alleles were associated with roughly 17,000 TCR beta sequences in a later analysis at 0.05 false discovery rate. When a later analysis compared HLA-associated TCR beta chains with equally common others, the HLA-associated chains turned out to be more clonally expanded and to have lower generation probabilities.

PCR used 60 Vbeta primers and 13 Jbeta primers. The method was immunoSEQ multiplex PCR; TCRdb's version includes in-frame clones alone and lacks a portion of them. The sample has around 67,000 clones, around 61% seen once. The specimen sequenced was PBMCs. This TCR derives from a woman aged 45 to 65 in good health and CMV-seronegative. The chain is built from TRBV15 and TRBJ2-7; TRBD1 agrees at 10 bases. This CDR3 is CATSLGQGDEQYF. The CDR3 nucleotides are TGTGCCACCAGCCTAGGACAGGGGGACGAGCAGTACTTC.